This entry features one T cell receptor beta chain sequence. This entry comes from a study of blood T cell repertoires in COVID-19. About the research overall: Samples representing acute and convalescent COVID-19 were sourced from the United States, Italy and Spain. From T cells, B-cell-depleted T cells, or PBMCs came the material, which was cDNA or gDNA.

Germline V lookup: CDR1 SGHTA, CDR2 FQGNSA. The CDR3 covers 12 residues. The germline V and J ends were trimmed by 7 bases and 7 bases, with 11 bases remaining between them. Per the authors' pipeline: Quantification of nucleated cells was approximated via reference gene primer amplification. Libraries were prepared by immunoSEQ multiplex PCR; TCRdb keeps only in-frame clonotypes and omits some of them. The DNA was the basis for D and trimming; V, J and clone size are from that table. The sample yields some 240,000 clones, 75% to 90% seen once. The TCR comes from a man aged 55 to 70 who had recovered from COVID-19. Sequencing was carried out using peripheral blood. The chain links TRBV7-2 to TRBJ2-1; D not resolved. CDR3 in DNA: TGTGCCAGCATCCTAGACGGAAATGAGCAGTTCTTC. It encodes CASILDGNEQFF.